This record covers a single T cell receptor (beta chain). As yet, its antigen is unknown. In the PCR, 60 Vbeta and 13 Jbeta primers were used. Sequencing used immunoSEQ multiplex PCR; TCRdb keeps in-frame clones, though not all of them. The sample shows roughly 130,000 clones, approximately 61% of them seen only once. This sample is drawn from a study of cytomegalovirus exposure and HLA in healthy donors. Overall study context: Genetic ancestry analysis placed approximately 78% of the 400 or so donors that were genotyped in the Caucasian-associated cluster.

The V gene's germline CDR1 is LGHNA and CDR2 YSLEER. This CDR3 is built from 16 residues. The junction had 7 bases not matched to a gene; V was cut back by 5 bases and J by 2 bases. Study observations and caveats: Among donors in an Asian-associated ancestry cluster, a later analysis reportedly found fewer N-insertions than the roughly 700-donor mean. In vitro experiments confirmed that a few CMV-associated chains were specific for CMV antigens. Reportedly, diagnosis of cytomegalovirus status by the classifier showed high specificity and sensitivity.

The rearrangement uses TRBV4-3 and TRBJ2-1; 9 bases match TRBD2. This TCR was sampled from a man aged 25 to 40 in good health and CMV-seropositive. Sequencing was carried out using PBMCs. The CDR3 here is CASSAGGSWTYNEQFF. Here the CDR3 DNA reads TGCGCCAGCAGCGCGGGGGGGAGTTGGACCTACAATGAGCAGTTCTTC.